These 8 T cell receptor beta chains were all obtained from the same sample, sequenced in a study of blood T cell repertoires in COVID-19. Clones were sequenced by immunoSEQ multiplex PCR, and TCRdb holds only the in-frame ones, with some missing. The data hold around 230,000 clones, with around four fifths observed a single time. The sequencing input was peripheral blood. The origin of the receptors is a woman in her seventies with active or convalescent COVID-19.

This rearrangement joins TRBV3-1 (or the pseudogene TRBV3-2) to TRBJ1-6, with TRBD1 matching over 8 bases. The CDR3 totals 14 residues. After removal of 2 bases from V and 10 bases from J, the junction contained 4 bases not matched to a gene. Germline V gene lookup returns CDR1 LGHDT and CDR2 YNNKEL (reference sequence). The CDR3 here is CASSQSAGGSPLHF. CDR3 sequence (DNA): TGTGCCAGCAGCCAATCGGCAGGGGGCTCACCCCTCCACTTT.

The chain carries TRBV4-1 and TRBJ1-2; 10 bases match TRBD1. The J segment lost 5 bases and the V segment lost 2 bases, leaving 2 bases of the junction unmatched. Per the germline V gene, CDR1 is MGHRA and CDR2 is YSYEKL. CDR3 length equals 14 residues. Here the CDR3 reads CASSQRDRGYGYTF. The CDR3 DNA follows: TGCGCCAGCAGCCAAAGGGACAGGGGTTATGGCTACACCTTC.

The chain is built from TRBV14 and TRBJ1-6, with 11 nucleotides matching TRBD1. J lost 7 bases, V lost 2 bases, and 1 base had no gene match. The CDR3 is made up of 15 amino acids. Germline CDR1 and CDR2: SGHDN and FVKESK. The CDR3 DNA is TGTGCCAGCAGCCAATGGACAGGGGGCAATTCACCCCTCCACTTT. Translated: CASSQWTGGNSPLHF.

The rearrangement links TRBV12-3 or TRBV12-4 to TRBJ1-1; possible D gene TRBD1, 6 bases. The CDR3 length is 13 residues. The V gene lost 2 bases and the J gene lost 4 bases, with 8 bases spanning the gap. The CDR3 protein is CASSLQGFTEAFF. CDR3 sequence (DNA): TGTGCCAGCAGTTTACAGGGGTTCACTGAAGCTTTCTTT.

The chain recombines TRBV18 with TRBJ2-3; TRBD1 matches 8 bases. The V segment lost 8 bases and the J segment 6 bases; nucleotides outside the gene matches: 13. Germline CDR1 KGHSH, CDR2 LQKENI. The CDR3 totals 15 residues. In nucleotides, the CDR3 is TGTGCCAGCCGTCCCGGGACAGGTTTCTCGGATACGCAGTATTTT. Its translation: CASRPGTGFSDTQYF.

This chain links TRBV14 with TRBJ1-1; no definite D call. V lost 6 bases to trimming and J lost 5 bases, with 13 bases between them. The CDR3 length is 13 residues. Germline V gene lookup returns CDR1 SGHDN and CDR2 FVKESK. The CDR3 sequence: CASSRWGGTEAFF. The CDR3 DNA sequence: TGTGCCAGCAGTAGATGGGGAGGGACTGAAGCTTTCTTT.

This clone has more than one count but fewer than ten. The CDR3 DNA is TGCGCCAGCAGCTTGGTGGAGTCGAACACCGGGGAGCTGTTTTTT. This translates into CASSLVESNTGELFF. This chain uses TRBV5-1 with TRBJ2-2; unclear D gene. Trimming removed 0 bases at V and 0 bases at J, with 6 bases between. The CDR3 contains 15 residues. CDR1 and CDR2 from the germline V gene are SGHRS and YFSETQ.

V gene TRBV21-1 combines with J gene TRBJ1-5; the table's TRBD1 call for D was not verified on the DNA. TRBV21-1 is tagged as a pseudogene. CDR3 length equals 19 residues. The CDR3 nucleotides are TGTGCCAGCAGCCGCAAGTGCACAGGGGCCGATTATAGCAATCAGCCCCAGCATTTT. Translation gives CASSRKCTGADYSNQPQHF.